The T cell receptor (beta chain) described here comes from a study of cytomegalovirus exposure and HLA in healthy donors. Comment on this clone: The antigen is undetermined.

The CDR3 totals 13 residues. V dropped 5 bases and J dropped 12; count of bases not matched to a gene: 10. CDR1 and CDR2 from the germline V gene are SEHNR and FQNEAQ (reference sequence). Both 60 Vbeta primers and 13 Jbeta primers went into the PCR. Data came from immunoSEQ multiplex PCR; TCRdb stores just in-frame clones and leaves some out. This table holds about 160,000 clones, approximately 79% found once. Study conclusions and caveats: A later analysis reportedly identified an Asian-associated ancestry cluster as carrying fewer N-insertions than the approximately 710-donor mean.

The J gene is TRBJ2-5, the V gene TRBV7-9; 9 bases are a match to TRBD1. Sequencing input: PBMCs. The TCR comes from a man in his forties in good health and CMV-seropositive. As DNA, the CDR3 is TGTGCCAGCAGCCCGGACAGGGGCAATTTGAAGTACTTC. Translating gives CASSPDRGNLKYF.